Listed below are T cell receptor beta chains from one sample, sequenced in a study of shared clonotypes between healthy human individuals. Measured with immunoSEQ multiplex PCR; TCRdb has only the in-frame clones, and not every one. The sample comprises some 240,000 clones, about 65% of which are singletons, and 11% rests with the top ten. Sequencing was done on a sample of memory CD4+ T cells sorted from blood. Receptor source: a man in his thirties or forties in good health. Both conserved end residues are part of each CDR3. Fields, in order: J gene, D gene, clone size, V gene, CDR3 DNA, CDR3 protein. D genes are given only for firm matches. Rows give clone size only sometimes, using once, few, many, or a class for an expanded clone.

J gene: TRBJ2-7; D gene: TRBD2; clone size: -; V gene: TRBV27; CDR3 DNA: TGTGCCAGCAGTTTCCGCGGGAGGGCCGATTACGAGCAGTACTTC; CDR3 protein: CASSFRGRADYEQYF
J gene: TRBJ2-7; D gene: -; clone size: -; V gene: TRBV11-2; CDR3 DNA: TGTGCCAGCAGCACCATTTACGAGCAGTACTTC; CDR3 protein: CASSTIYEQYF
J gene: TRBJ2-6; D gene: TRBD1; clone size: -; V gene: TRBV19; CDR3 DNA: TGTGCCAGTAGTCACACAACAGGGGGGTATGCTGGGGCCAACGTCCTGACTTTC; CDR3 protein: CASSHTTGGYAGANVLTF
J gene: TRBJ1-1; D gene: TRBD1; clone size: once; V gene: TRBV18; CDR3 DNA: TGTGCCAGCTCACCTGACAGGGTGAACACTGAAGCTTTCTTT; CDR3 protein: CASSPDRVNTEAFF
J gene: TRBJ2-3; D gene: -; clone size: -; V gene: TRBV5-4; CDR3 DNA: TGTGCCAGCAGCTTGGTATCTTCTCGAGGAATCCCCACAGATACGCAGTATTTT; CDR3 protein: CASSLVSSRGIPTDTQYF
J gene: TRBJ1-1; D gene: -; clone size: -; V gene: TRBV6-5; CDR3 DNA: TGTGCCAGCAGTCGACAGGCGGGGTTGTTGGCTTTCTTT; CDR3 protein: CASSRQAGLLAFF
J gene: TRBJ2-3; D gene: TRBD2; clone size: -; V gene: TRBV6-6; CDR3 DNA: TGTGCCAGCAGTTACACGGGAGGGCCGTATGATACGCAGTATTTT; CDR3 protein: CASSYTGGPYDTQYF
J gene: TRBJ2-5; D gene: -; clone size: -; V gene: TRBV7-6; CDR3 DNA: TGTGCCAGCAGTCCTGCCCGGGGCGAGACCCAGTACTTC; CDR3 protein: CASSPARGETQYF
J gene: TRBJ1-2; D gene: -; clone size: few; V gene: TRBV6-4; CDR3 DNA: TGTGCCTCCGTGGGCCATAACTATGGCTACACCTTC; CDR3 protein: CASVGHNYGYTF
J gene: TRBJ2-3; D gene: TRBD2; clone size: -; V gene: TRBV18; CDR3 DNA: TGTGCCAGCTCACCACTAGCGGGAGTAAGCACAGATACGCAGTATTTT; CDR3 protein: CASSPLAGVSTDTQYF
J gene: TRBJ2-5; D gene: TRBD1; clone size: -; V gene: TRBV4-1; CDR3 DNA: TGCGCCAGCAGCCAAGACGGACAGGGCAGGGAGACCCAGTACTTC; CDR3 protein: CASSQDGQGRETQYF
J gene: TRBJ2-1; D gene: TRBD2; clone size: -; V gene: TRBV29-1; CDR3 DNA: TGCAGCGTAGGGGGGATAGCGGGAGGGCCCTCGGATGAGCAGTTCTTC; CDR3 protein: CSVGGIAGGPSDEQFF
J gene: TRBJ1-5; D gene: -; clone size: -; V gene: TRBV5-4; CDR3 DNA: TGTGCCAGCAGCTTGTGGGGGAACCAGCCCCAGCATTTT; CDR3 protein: CASSLWGNQPQHF
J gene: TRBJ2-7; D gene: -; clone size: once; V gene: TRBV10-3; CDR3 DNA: TGTGCCATCGGCCCTGGGGGCAGCTACGAGCAGTACTTC; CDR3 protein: CAIGPGGSYEQYF
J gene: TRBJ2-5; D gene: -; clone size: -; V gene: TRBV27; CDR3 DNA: TGTGCCAGCAGTTTAAACAGGGGGCTGACTAGCGCCCAAAAAGAGACCCAGTACTTC; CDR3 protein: CASSLNRGLTSAQKETQYF
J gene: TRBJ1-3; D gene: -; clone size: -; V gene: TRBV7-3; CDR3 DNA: TGTGCCAGCAGCCTCCAGGGCCAGCTAGGAGGAAACACCATATATTTT; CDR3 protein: CASSLQGQLGGNTIYF
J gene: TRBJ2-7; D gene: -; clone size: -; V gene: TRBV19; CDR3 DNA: TGTGCCAGTAGTATTATCTTGGGAAGCTCCTACGAGCAGTACTTC; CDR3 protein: CASSIILGSSYEQYF
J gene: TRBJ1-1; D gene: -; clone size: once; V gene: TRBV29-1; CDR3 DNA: TGCAGCGTTGTTTCAACCACTGAAGCTTTCTTT; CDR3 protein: CSVVSTTEAFF
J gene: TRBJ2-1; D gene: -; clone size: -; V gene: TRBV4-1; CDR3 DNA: TGCGCCAGCAGCCAAACTGGGACTCCGGGGGAATGGCGATCGTTCTTC; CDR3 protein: CASSQTGTPGEWRSFF
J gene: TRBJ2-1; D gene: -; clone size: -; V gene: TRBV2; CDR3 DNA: TGTGCCAGCAGTTCTCGCAGTCCTCCCAATGAGCAGTTCTTC; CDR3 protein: CASSSRSPPNEQFF
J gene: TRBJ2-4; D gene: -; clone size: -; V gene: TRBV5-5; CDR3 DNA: TGTGCCAGCAGCCCGGACAATGGTGGCATTCAGTACTTC; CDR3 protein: CASSPDNGGIQYF
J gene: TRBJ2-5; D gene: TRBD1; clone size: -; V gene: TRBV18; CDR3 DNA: TGTGCCAGCTCACCACCGGGCAGGGGGAAGACCCAGTACTTC; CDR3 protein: CASSPPGRGKTQYF
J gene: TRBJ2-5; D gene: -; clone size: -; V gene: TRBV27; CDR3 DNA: TGTGCCAGCAGACCGGACTCGGCGTGGGAGACCCAGTACTTC; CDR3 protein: CASRPDSAWETQYF
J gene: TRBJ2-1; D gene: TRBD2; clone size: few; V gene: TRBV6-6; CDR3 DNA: TGTGCCAGCAGGCCCCGCGGGACTAGCGGGAGCCATGAGCAGTTCTTC; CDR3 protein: CASRPRGTSGSHEQFF
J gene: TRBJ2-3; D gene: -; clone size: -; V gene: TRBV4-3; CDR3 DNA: TGCGCCAGCAGCCAAGATTGGGGCAACACAGATACGCAGTATTTT; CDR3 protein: CASSQDWGNTDTQYF
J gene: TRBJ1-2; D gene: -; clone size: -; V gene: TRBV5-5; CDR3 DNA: TGTGCCAGCAGCCACGGGGGACACTATGGCTACACCTTC; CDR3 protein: CASSHGGHYGYTF
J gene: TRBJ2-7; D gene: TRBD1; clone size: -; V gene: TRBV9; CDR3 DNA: TGTGCCAGCAGCGTAGAGGGGACAGGGATCCCCTACGAGCAGTACTTC; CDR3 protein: CASSVEGTGIPYEQYF
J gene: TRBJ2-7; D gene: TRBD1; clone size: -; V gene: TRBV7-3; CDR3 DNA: TGTGCCAGCAGCGCACTGGACAGGGGTTCCTACGAGCAGTACTTC; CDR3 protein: CASSALDRGSYEQYF
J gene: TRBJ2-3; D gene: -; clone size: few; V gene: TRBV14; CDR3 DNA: TGTGCCAGCACTAGTCATCCAGATACGCAGTATTTT; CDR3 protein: CASTSHPDTQYF
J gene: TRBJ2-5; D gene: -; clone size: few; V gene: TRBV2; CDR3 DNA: TGTGCCAGCAGTGGTGCCAGCGGCCCCTCGGAGACCCAGTACTTC; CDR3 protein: CASSGASGPSETQYF
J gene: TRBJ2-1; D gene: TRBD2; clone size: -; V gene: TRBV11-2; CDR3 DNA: TGTGCCAGCAGCTTCGCTAGCGGGTCCTACAATGAGCAGTTCTTC; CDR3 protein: CASSFASGSYNEQFF
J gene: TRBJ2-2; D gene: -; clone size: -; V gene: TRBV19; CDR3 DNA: TGTGCCAGTAGTATAGAATCCGGGGCGAACACCGGGGAGCTGTTTTTT; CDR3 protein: CASSIESGANTGELFF
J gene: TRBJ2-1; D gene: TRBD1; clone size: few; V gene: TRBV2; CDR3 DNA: TGTGCCAGCAAAGGACAGGGGGCAGTGGGTGAGCAGTTCTTC; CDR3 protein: CASKGQGAVGEQFF
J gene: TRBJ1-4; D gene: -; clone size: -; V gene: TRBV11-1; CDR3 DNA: TGTGCCAGCAGCTTAGGAGTCGGAGGAAATGAAAAACTGTTTTTT; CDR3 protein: CASSLGVGGNEKLFF
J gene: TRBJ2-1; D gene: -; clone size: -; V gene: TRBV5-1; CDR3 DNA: TGCGCCAGCAGCTTTAACGCTCTTACCTACAATGAGCAGTTCTTC; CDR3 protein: CASSFNALTYNEQFF
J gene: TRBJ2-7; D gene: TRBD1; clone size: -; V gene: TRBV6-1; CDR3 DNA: TGTGCCAGCTCACAACGGGACAGGCCCTACGAGCAGTACTTC; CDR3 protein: CASSQRDRPYEQYF
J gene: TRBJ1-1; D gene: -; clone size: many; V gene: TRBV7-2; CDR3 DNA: TGTGCCAGCAGCTTAGGTGGCGGCCTCAACACTGAAGCTTTCTTT; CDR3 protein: CASSLGGGLNTEAFF
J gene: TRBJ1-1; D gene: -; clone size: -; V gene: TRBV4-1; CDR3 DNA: TGCGCCAGCAGCCAAGGCCCACAAAAGATGAACACTGAAGCTTTCTTT; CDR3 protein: CASSQGPQKMNTEAFF
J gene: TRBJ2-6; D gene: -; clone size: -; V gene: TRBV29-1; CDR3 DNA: TGCAGCGTTGAAGGGGGGACTGGGGCCAACGTCCTGACTTTC; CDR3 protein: CSVEGGTGANVLTF
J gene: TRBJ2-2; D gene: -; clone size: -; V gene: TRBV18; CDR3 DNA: TGTGCCAGCTCACCAATGGGGGCCACCGGGGAGCTGTTTTTT; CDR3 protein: CASSPMGATGELFF
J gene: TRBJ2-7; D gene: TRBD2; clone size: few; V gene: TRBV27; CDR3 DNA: TGTGCCAGCAGTTTATCGAGGACTAGCGGGAGGGGCAGCTACGAGCAGTACTTC; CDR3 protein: CASSLSRTSGRGSYEQYF
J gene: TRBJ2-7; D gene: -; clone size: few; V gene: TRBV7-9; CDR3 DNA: TGTGCCAGCAGCTTACTGAGGGAATGGGGGGAGCAGTACTTC; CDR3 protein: CASSLLREWGEQYF
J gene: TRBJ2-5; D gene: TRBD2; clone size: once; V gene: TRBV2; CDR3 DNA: TGTGCCAGCAGGGGGCTAGCGGGACCTGAGACCCAGTACTTC; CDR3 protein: CASRGLAGPETQYF
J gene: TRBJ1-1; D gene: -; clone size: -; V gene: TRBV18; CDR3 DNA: TGTGCCAGCTCACCTGAGGGGATGAACACTGAAGCTTTCTTT; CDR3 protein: CASSPEGMNTEAFF